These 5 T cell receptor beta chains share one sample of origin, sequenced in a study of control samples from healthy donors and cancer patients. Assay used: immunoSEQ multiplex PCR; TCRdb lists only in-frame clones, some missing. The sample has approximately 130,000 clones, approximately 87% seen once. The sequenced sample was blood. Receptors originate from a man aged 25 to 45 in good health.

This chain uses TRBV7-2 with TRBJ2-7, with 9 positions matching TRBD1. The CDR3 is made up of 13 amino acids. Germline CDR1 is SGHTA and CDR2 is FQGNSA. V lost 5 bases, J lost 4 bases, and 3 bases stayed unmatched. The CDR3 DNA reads TGTGCCAGCAGCCACGGACAGGGGTACGAGCAGTACTTC. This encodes CASSHGQGYEQYF.

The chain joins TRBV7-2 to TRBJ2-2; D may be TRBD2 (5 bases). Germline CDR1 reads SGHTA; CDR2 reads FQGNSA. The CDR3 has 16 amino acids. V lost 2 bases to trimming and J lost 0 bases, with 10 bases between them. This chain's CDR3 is CASSLWAGANTGELFF. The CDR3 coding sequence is TGTGCCAGCAGCTTATGGGCCGGGGCGAACACCGGGGAGCTGTTTTTT.

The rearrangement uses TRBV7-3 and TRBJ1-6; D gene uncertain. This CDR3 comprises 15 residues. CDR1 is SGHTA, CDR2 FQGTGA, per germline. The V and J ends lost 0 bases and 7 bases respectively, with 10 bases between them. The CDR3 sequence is CASSLTRMPNSPLHF. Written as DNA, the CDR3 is TGTGCCAGCAGCTTAACAAGAATGCCCAATTCACCCCTCCACTTT.

Written as DNA, the CDR3 is TGCGCCAGCAGCATCGGACAGACCCAAGAGACCCAGTACTTC. Protein: CASSIGQTQETQYF. This chain links TRBV5-1 with TRBJ2-5; possible D gene TRBD1, 6 bases. Per germline, CDR1 SGHRS and CDR2 YFSETQ. This CDR3 is 14 amino acids long. The germline V and J ends were trimmed by 4 bases and 1 base, with 11 bases remaining between them.

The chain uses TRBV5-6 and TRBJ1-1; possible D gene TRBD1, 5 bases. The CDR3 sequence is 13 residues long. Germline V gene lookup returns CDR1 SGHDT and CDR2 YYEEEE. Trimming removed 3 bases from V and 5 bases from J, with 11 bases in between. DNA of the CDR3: TGTGCCAGCAGCTCCCTTGGGGGGACTGAAGCTTTCTTT. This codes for CASSSLGGTEAFF. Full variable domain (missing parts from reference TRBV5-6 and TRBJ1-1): DAGVTQSPTHLIKTRGQQVTLRCSPKSGHDTVSWYQQALGQGPQFIFQYYEEEERQRGNFPDRFSGHQFPNYSSELNVNALLLGDSALYLCASSSLGGTEAFFGQGTRLTVV.